These 31 T cell receptor beta chains originate from one sample sequenced in a study of T cells in Graves' hyperthyroidism and ophthalmopathy. RNA transcripts were the template for amplifying TCR beta CDR3 regions. Carried out on the TCR CDR3, a first-round RT-PCR used the HTBI primer set. TCRdb fed the multiplex PCR reads into MiXCR, producing one record per CDR3 protein. The data show around 700,000 distinct CDR3 sequences, around 20% seen once. Sequenced input: blood. The receptors stem from a woman aged 45-59 years with Graves' hyperthyroidism that later progressed to Graves' ophthalmopathy.

About this clonotype: Possible read error: a much larger clone is one base away. The gene calls are TRBV2 and TRBJ1-2, with 7 bases aligning to TRBD1. The germline V gene encodes CDR1 SNHLY and CDR2 FYNNEI. The CDR3 has 14 amino acids. CDR3: CAGSERGTDYGYTF. In DNA form, the CDR3 reads TGTGCCGGCAGTGAAAGGGGGACAGACTATGGCTACACCTTC.

The genes are TRBV4-1 and TRBJ1-5; the D is unclear. The CDR3 runs to 17 residues. Germline values: CDR1 MGHRA, CDR2 YSYEKL. The V and J ends lost 0 bases and 2 bases respectively, with 14 bases between them. The CDR3 bases are TGCGCCAGCAGCCAAGACCCGGACCTCGGGGGCAATCAGCCCCAGCATTTT. This gives the protein CASSQDPDLGGNQPQHF.

Ten or more counts support this clonotype. The chain couples TRBV30 to TRBJ1-1; D is unresolved. V was trimmed by 0 bases and J by 5 bases, leaving 4 bases between them. The CDR3 totals 11 residues. CDR1 GTSNPN and CDR2 SVGIG come from the germline V gene (reference sequence). CDR3: CAWSVQTEAFF. CDR3 nucleotide sequence: TGTGCCTGGAGTGTACAAACTGAAGCTTTCTTT.

This clonotype showed up just a few times. The chain has TRBV27 and TRBJ1-2, with D perhaps TRBD1 (5 bases). V was cut by 3 bases and J by 2 bases, with 13 bases left in between. Germline lookup yields CDR1 MNHEY and CDR2 SMNVEV (reference sequence). The length of the CDR3 is 15 residues. This CDR3 is CASSLGGRANYGYTF. The CDR3 DNA follows: TGTGCCAGCAGTTTGGGGGGAAGGGCCAACTATGGCTACACCTTC.

Concerning this clonotype: Being one base from a much bigger clone, this may be a read error. The rearrangement links TRBV3-1 to TRBJ2-7; D ambiguous. The CDR3 sequence is 14 residues long. CDR1 and CDR2 (germline): LGHDT, YNNKEL (reference sequence). The CDR3 reads CASSQRTVSYEQDF. The CDR3 DNA follows: TGTGCCAGCAGCCAACGGACGGTCTCCTACGAGCAGGACTTC.

This clonotype came up many times. The junction departs from the called germline gene at one end, perhaps through a read error. This chain connects TRBV2 to TRBJ2-2, with no clear D. Germline loops: CDR1 SNHLY, CDR2 FYNNEI. The CDR3 is made up of 14 amino acids. The CDR3 protein is CASREGPNTGELFF. CDR3 nucleotides: TGTGCCAGCAGAGAAGGACCTAACACCGGGGAGCTGTTTTTT.

The table lists this clonotype with many counts. The V call is TRBV5-6, the J call TRBJ2-7, with D unresolved. The V end lost 2 bases, the J end lost 1 base, and 7 bases lay between the germline ends. In germline, CDR1 is SGHDT, CDR2 YYEEEE. CDR3 length equals 13 residues. The CDR3 loop reads CASSFFTSYEQYF. The CDR3 nucleotides are TGTGCCAGCAGCTTCTTCACTTCCTACGAGCAGTACTTC. Looking up the rest from reference TRBV5-6 and TRBJ2-7 gives the full variable domain: DAGVTQSPTHLIKTRGQQVTLRCSPKSGHDTVSWYQQALGQGPQFIFQYYEEEERQRGNFPDRFSGHQFPNYSSELNVNALLLGDSALYLCASSFFTSYEQYFGPGTRLTVT.

The chain uses TRBV20-1 and TRBJ2-1; TRBD2 matches at 7 bases. Germline CDR1 and CDR2: DFQATT and SNEGSKA (reference sequence). The CDR3 contains 16 residues. The J segment lost 3 bases and the V segment lost 6 bases, leaving 14 bases of the junction unmatched. CDR3 residues: CSANTPRTSDYNEQFF. The CDR3, as DNA: TGCAGTGCCAACACCCCTCGAACTAGCGACTACAATGAGCAGTTCTTC.

This clonotype appeared a few times. V usage is TRBV30 and J usage is TRBJ2-5; D gene uncertain. V was clipped by 2 bases and J by 7 bases, with 14 bases between them. Germline CDR1 GTSNPN, CDR2 SVGIG (reference sequence). CDR3 length: 13 amino acids. The CDR3 nucleotides are TGTGCCTGGAGTTCCGAGTATGGGGTGACCCAGTACTTC. Residues: CAWSSEYGVTQYF.

This clonotype appeared a few times. The rearrangement uses TRBV11-2 and TRBJ2-3, with D perhaps being TRBD1 or TRBD2 (5 bases each). The V end was cut by 5 bases, the J end by 5 bases, with 14 bases between. Germline V gene data show CDR1 as SGHAT and CDR2 as FQNNGV. This CDR3 contains 14 residues. CDR3 loop: CASSRDQRGDTQYF. The DNA for the CDR3 is TGTGCCAGCAGCCGGGACCAAAGGGGAGATACGCAGTATTTT. The variable domain in full, completed from reference TRBV11-2 and TRBJ2-3, reads EAGVAQSPRYKIIEKRQSVAFWCNPISGHATLYWYQQILGQGPKLLIQFQNNGVVDDSQLPKDRFSAERLKGVDSTLKIQPAKLEDSAVYLCASSRDQRGDTQYFGPGTRLTVL.

The J gene is TRBJ2-6, the V gene TRBV20-1; 7 bases map to TRBD1. CDR1 and CDR2 (germline): DFQATT, SNEGSKA (reference sequence). This CDR3 contains 18 residues. The ends lost 5 bases at V and 0 bases at J; junction bases unmatched: 13. CDR3 sequence reads: CSAEIRDSLSSGANVLTF. The DNA for the CDR3 is TGCAGTGCTGAAATCCGGGACAGTTTGTCCTCTGGGGCCAACGTCCTGACTTTC.

V gene TRBV9 combines with J gene TRBJ1-5, with 7 bases lining up with TRBD1. The CDR3 sequence is 16 residues long. CDR1 is SGDLS and CDR2 is YYNGEE in the germline V gene. With 3 bases clipped from V and 1 base from J, the junction kept 7 bases outside the gene matches. In nucleotides, the CDR3 is TGTGCCAGCAGCGCTGGAACAGGGGTGAGCAATCAGCCCCAGCATTTT. Translating gives CASSAGTGVSNQPQHF.

The chain uses TRBV3-1 and TRBJ2-1, with 13 bases matching TRBD2. The germline V gene encodes CDR1 LGHDT and CDR2 YNNKEL (reference sequence). V gave up 6 bases and J gave up 5 bases; unmatched junction bases: 16. The CDR3 runs to 19 residues. The chain's CDR3 is CASRPLETSGGPTDNEQFF. The DNA for the CDR3 is TGTGCCAGCAGACCGCTTGAGACTAGCGGGGGGCCCACGGACAATGAGCAGTTCTTC.

CDR3 DNA sequence: TGTGCCAGCAGCCATGCTTTCACTGAAGCTTTCTTT. Amino acids: CASSHAFTEAFF. This chain links TRBV12-3 or TRBV12-4 with TRBJ1-1, with D unclear. V was shortened by 6 bases and J by 4 bases, with 9 bases between the two germline ends. This CDR3 spans 12 amino acids.

This clonotype was picked up many times. This rearrangement joins TRBV5-1 to TRBJ2-1, with D maybe TRBD2 (6 bases). Germline-derived CDR1 and CDR2 are SGHRS and YFSETQ. V gave up 5 bases and J gave up 0 bases, with 12 bases separating them. This CDR3 is built from 15 residues. The CDR3 spells CASRPIAVSYNEQFF. The CDR3 coding sequence is TGCGCCAGCAGACCGATAGCGGTCTCCTACAATGAGCAGTTCTTC.

This clonotype came up many times. The chain is built from TRBV7-2 and TRBJ1-5, with D maybe TRBD1 (5 bases). Germline-derived CDR1 and CDR2 are SGHTA and FQGNSA. Trimming stripped 2 bases from V and 1 base from J, with 15 bases between. The CDR3 has 17 residues. The CDR3 region is CASSLFPRTLSNQPQHF. CDR3 in DNA: TGTGCCAGCAGCTTATTCCCCCGGACACTAAGCAATCAGCCCCAGCATTTT.

This clonotype occurred once. This chain links TRBV7-6 with TRBJ2-2; D tentatively reads TRBD1 or TRBD2 (5 bases each). V lost 2 bases, J lost 3 bases, and 13 bases lay in between. This CDR3 contains 16 residues. Per germline, CDR1 SGHVS and CDR2 FNYEAQ. This CDR3 is CASSLNRDADTGELFF. The CDR3 DNA follows: TGTGCCAGCAGCTTAAACCGGGACGCAGACACCGGGGAGCTGTTTTTT.

This clonotype has at least ten counts. The J gene is TRBJ2-7, the V gene TRBV5-6, with TRBD2 as a possible D gene (6 bases). This CDR3 spans 14 amino acids. The germline gives CDR1 SGHDT, CDR2 YYEEEE. Trimming removed 4 bases from V and 4 bases from J, with 15 bases in between. This chain's CDR3 is CASSAGPGGYEQYF. In nucleotides, the CDR3 is TGTGCCAGCAGCGCGGGACCTGGGGGTTACGAGCAGTACTTC.

The chain recombines TRBV5-1 with TRBJ2-1, with a tentative D call TRBD1 (6 bases). V shed 3 bases and J shed 3 bases, with 16 bases lying between them. CDR1 and CDR2 (germline): SGHRS, YFSETQ. This CDR3 is 16 amino acids long. CDR3 in DNA: TGCGCCAGCAGCTATTGGGGGCAGTCTCTCTACAATGAGCAGTTCTTC. Its protein product is CASSYWGQSLYNEQFF.

The V and J genes are TRBV18 and TRBJ1-1; 10 positions match TRBD1. The CDR3 covers 15 residues. From germline, CDR1 is KGHSH and CDR2 LQKENI. Losses at the gene ends were 2 bases for V and 4 bases for J; bases not matched to a gene: 4. The CDR3 region is CASSPTRTGGTEAFF. DNA for the CDR3: TGTGCCAGCTCACCAACCCGGACAGGGGGCACTGAAGCTTTCTTT. Looking up the rest from reference TRBV18 and TRBJ1-1 gives the full variable domain: NAGVMQNPRHLVRRRGQEARLRCSPMKGHSHVYWYRQLPEEGLKFMVYLQKENIIDESGMPKERFSAEFPKEGPSILRIQQVVRGDSAAYFCASSPTRTGGTEAFFGQGTRLTVV.

This clonotype was detected many times. The chain uses TRBV5-1 and TRBJ2-7, with D possibly called TRBD1 or TRBD2 (6 bases each). The V gene's germline CDR1 is SGHRS and CDR2 YFSETQ. This CDR3 has 15 amino acids. Between the trimmed V and J ends, which lost 3 bases and 2 bases, there was a span of 15 bases. The CDR3 DNA follows: TGCGCCAGCAGCTACAGGGCAACGGGGGCCTACGAGCAGTACTTC. Amino acids: CASSYRATGAYEQYF. Together with reference TRBV5-1 and TRBJ2-7, the CDR3 gives the full variable domain: KAGVTQTPRYLIKTRGQQVTLSCSPISGHRSVSWYQQTPGQGLQFLFEYFSETQRNKGNFPGRFSGRQFSNSRSEMNVSTLELGDSALYLCASSYRATGAYEQYFGPGTRLTVT.

This chain links TRBV6-4 with TRBJ1-1; D not certain. The CDR3 length is 14 residues. Between the trimmed V and J ends, which lost 5 bases and 1 base, there was a span of 11 bases. Germline V CDR1 and CDR2: MRHNA, SNTAGT. The CDR3 bases are TGTGCCAGCAGTACCACTAGTACGAACACTGAAGCTTTCTTT. Translated: CASSTTSTNTEAFF.

This clonotype has only a few counts. V is TRBV6-2 or TRBV6-3 and J is TRBJ1-5; no clear D. The CDR3 length is 13 residues. V lost 7 bases and J 1 base, leaving 8 bases between the germline ends. CDR1 and CDR2 (germline): MNHEY, SVGEGT. The CDR3 DNA follows: TGTGCCAGCACGATCAGGAGCAATCAGCCCCAGCATTTT. It specifies CASTIRSNQPQHF.

In its sample, this clonotype was seen a few times. The chain combines TRBV4-2 with TRBJ1-1; perhaps TRBD1 as D (5 bases). The CDR3 has 13 amino acids. Germline lookup yields CDR1 LGHNA and CDR2 YNFKEQ. The V end lost 5 bases, the J end lost 5 bases, and 12 bases lay between the germline ends. CDR3 protein: CASSTERGTEAFF. For the CDR3, the DNA is TGTGCCAGCAGCACAGAGAGGGGAACTGAAGCTTTCTTT.

V is TRBV20-1 and J is TRBJ1-2; 7 bases fit TRBD1. V gave up 5 bases and J gave up 4 bases; unmatched junction bases: 4. The germline gives CDR1 DFQATT, CDR2 SNEGSKA (reference sequence). This CDR3 has 12 residues. The CDR3 DNA is TGCAGTGCTCTAACAGGGGCCTATGGCTACACCTTC. The encoded protein is CSALTGAYGYTF.

Many counts were recorded for this clonotype. The chain carries TRBV18 and TRBJ1-1; D uncertain. CDR1 and CDR2 from the germline V gene are KGHSH and LQKENI. V was clipped by 0 bases and J by 0 bases, with 14 bases between them. The CDR3 length is 17 residues. CDR3 region: CASSPPEGARMNTEAFF. DNA of the CDR3: TGTGCCAGCTCACCACCTGAGGGAGCTCGCATGAACACTGAAGCTTTCTTT.

This clonotype was observed a few times. This sequence joins TRBV7-9 and TRBJ1-3; maybe TRBD1 (6 bases). Looked up from germline, CDR1 is SEHNR and CDR2 is FQNEAQ (reference sequence). Trimming pared 2 bases from V and 0 bases from J, leaving 11 bases between. The CDR3 length is 16 residues. CDR3: CASSLKDSSSGNTIYF. CDR3 DNA: TGTGCCAGCAGCTTAAAGGACAGTAGCTCTGGAAACACCATATATTTT.

The chain recombines TRBV20-1 with TRBJ1-1; D might be TRBD1 (5 bases). CDR1 DFQATT and CDR2 SNEGSKA come from the germline V gene (reference sequence). Trimming cost V 1 base and J 4 bases, with 13 bases left between them. There are 14 residues in the CDR3. CDR3: CSARAPRDATEAFF. DNA of the CDR3: TGCAGTGCTAGAGCCCCCAGGGATGCCACTGAAGCTTTCTTT.

This clonotype was detected only a few times. The rearrangement joins TRBV6-1 to TRBJ1-5; D is ambiguous. Looked up from germline, CDR1 is MNHNS and CDR2 is SASEGT. The CDR3 totals 14 residues. V lost 3 bases to trimming and J lost 1 base, with 7 bases between them. The CDR3 is CASSEGISNQPQHF. CDR3 nucleotide sequence: TGTGCCAGCAGTGAGGGGATAAGCAATCAGCCCCAGCATTTT.

The V and J genes are TRBV2 and TRBJ1-6; D may be TRBD1 (5 bases). Trimming cost V 3 bases and J 6 bases, with 15 bases left between them. The CDR3 covers 16 residues. From germline, CDR1 is SNHLY and CDR2 FYNNEI. The CDR3 loop reads CASSDLRQGSNSPLHF. The DNA for the CDR3 is TGTGCCAGCAGTGATCTACGCCAGGGATCTAATTCACCCCTCCACTTT.

The table lists this clonotype with many counts. V gene TRBV12-3 or TRBV12-4 combines with J gene TRBJ1-2; maybe TRBD1 (6 bases). The length of the CDR3 is 14 residues. V was clipped by 6 bases and J by 6 bases, with 17 bases between them. The chain's CDR3 is CASRSWTVSDGYTF. The CDR3 DNA reads TGTGCCAGCAGATCTTGGACAGTCTCCGATGGCTACACCTTC.